The 8 T cell receptor beta chains below come from one sample, sequenced in a study of T cells after yellow fever vaccination. TCRdb called the 5' RACE reads again in MiXCR, with one record for every CDR3 protein. The profile shows more than 90,000 distinct CDR3 sequences, roughly 7.2% of them singletons. The sequences come from CD4+ T cells sorted from PBMCs, collected 45 days after the first yellow fever vaccination. The receptor source for this set is a man aged 18 to 35 who received the YFV17D yellow fever vaccine.

Many counts were recorded for this clonotype. The J gene is TRBJ2-7, the V gene TRBV12-3 or TRBV12-4, with a weak D call TRBD2 (5 bases). The CDR3 consists of 14 residues. Trimming pared 5 bases from V and 7 bases from J, leaving 18 bases between. In DNA, the CDR3 is TGTGCCAGCAGTCGCCGCGGAGGAGCCAGGGAGCAGTACTTC. Residues: CASSRRGGAREQYF.

This clonotype occurred many times. This rearrangement joins TRBV20-1 to TRBJ2-4; TRBD1 is a possible D gene (6 bases). The CDR3 length is 12 residues. CDR1 is DFQATT, CDR2 SNEGSKA, per germline (reference sequence). V was trimmed by 3 bases and J by 9 bases, leaving 12 bases between them. The CDR3 spells CSASRQAPIQYF. As DNA, the CDR3 is TGCAGTGCTAGCAGACAGGCCCCCATTCAGTACTTC.

This clonotype was found many times. The genes are TRBV6-2 or TRBV6-3 and TRBJ1-4; no firm D call. CDR3 length: 11 residues. CDR1 is MNHEY, CDR2 SVGEGT, per germline. Trimming removed 6 bases from V and 8 bases from J, with 7 bases in between. The CDR3 loop reads CASSHVEKLFF. In DNA form, the CDR3 reads TGTGCCAGCAGCCACGTGGAAAAACTGTTTTTT.

This clonotype was detected only a few times. The germline gene is not matched at one end of the junction; a read error may be the cause. The J gene is TRBJ2-5, the V gene TRBV28; D gene unclear. The CDR3 is 15 residues long. The germline gives CDR1 MDHEN, CDR2 SYDVKM. The CDR3 sequence: CASSPAGRWSPSFNF. The CDR3 DNA is TGTGCCAGCAGTCCGGCCGGTCGGTGGTCGCCGTCATTTAACTTC.

Many counts were recorded for this clonotype. This chain joins TRBV4-2 and TRBJ1-1; D not resolved. Germline-derived CDR1 and CDR2 are LGHNA and YNFKEQ. Trimming pared 1 base from V and 0 bases from J, leaving 18 bases between. The CDR3 runs to 18 residues. CDR3 in amino acids: CASSQGPFRVDLNTEAFF. For the CDR3, the DNA is TGTGCCAGCAGCCAAGGTCCCTTTAGGGTCGACCTGAACACTGAAGCTTTCTTT.

The V and J genes are TRBV5-1 and TRBJ1-6, with D possibly being TRBD1 (6 bases). V gave up 0 bases and J gave up 10 bases, with 14 bases separating them. CDR1 is SGHRS, CDR2 YFSETQ, per germline. CDR3 length equals 15 residues. In DNA form, the CDR3 reads TGCGCCAGCAGCTTGGTGTCAGGGGCGAAGTCACCCCTCCACTTT. Translation: CASSLVSGAKSPLHF.

This clonotype has a count of ten or more. This CDR3 reads CASSQVYFGTTLLYEQFF. CDR3 DNA sequence: TGCGCCAGCAGCCAAGTCTACTTCGGGACTACACTCCTCTATGAGCAGTTCTTC. This chain joins TRBV4-3 and TRBJ2-1; 7 bases line up with TRBD2. This CDR3 region has 18 residues. The V gene end was trimmed by 1 base and the J gene end by 8 bases; junction bases not matched to a gene: 17. Germline V CDR1 and CDR2: LGHNA, YSLEER.

This clonotype occurred many times. V is TRBV9 and J is TRBJ2-1, with a tentative D call TRBD2 (6 bases). Looked up from germline, CDR1 is SGDLS and CDR2 is YYNGEE. The CDR3 length is 14 residues. Trimming left V 0 bases short and J 9 bases short, with 13 bases between. CDR3 sequence (DNA): TGTGCCAGCAGCGTAGGCACCTGGGGAGGTGAGCAGTTCTTC. This translates into CASSVGTWGGEQFF.